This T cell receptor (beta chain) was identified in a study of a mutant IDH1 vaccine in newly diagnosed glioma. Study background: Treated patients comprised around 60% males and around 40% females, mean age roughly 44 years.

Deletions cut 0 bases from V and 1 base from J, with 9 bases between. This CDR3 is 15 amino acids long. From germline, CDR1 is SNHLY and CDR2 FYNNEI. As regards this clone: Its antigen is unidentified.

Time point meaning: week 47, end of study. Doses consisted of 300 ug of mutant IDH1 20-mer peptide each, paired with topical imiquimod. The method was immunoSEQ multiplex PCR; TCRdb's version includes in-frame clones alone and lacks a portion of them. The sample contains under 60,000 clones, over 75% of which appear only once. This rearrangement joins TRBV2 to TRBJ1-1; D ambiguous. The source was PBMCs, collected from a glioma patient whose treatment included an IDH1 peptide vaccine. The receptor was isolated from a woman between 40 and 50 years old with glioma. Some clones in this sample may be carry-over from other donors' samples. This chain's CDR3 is CASSEAQAGNTEAFF. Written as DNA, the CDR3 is TGTGCCAGCAGTGAAGCGCAGGCAGGGAACACTGAAGCTTTCTTT.